The text below deals with one T cell receptor beta chain. Its target is not known. The V end lost 5 bases, the J end lost 3 bases, and 28 bases lay between the germline ends. The CDR3 is made up of 19 amino acids. Germline CDR1 is SGHVS and CDR2 is FQNEAQ. This sample is part of a study of T cell responses to AZD1222 COVID-19 vaccine. Broader study findings: With dominance at 160-218 and 743-854, vaccine-associated CD4 TCRs spanned spike. The study sampled repertoires only after the peak T cell response. Possibly, clonal diversity was underestimated; donors were largely white British and included more females.

Profiled with immunoSEQ multiplex PCR; TCRdb holds only in-frame clones, not every one. Of under 200,000 clones detected, roughly 94% appear once; the ten largest clones hold 0.64%. Sequenced material: peripheral blood, taken on day 0 of AZD1222 vaccination. This chain links TRBV7-8 with TRBJ1-2; D gene uncertain. The clonotype originates from an adult in good health. In nucleotides, the CDR3 is TGTGCCAGCAGCACCCGGGTGACAAAGCGCCGACCTTACTACTATGGCTACACCTTC. This gives the protein CASSTRVTKRRPYYYGYTF.